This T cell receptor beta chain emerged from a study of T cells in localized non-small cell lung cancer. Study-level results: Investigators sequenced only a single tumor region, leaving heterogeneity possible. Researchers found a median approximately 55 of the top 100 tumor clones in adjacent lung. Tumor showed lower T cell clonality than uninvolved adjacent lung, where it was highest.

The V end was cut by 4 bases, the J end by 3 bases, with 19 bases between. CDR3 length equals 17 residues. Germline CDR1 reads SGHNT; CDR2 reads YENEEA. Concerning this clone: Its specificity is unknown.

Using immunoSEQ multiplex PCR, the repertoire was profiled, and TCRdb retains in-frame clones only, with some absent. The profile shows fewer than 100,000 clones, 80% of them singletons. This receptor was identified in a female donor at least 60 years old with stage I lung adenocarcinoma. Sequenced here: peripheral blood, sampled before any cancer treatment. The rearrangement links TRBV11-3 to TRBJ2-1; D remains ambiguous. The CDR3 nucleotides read TGTGCCAGCAGCTCGTCCCACTCCGGGCCCAACTACAATGAGCAGTTCTTC. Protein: CASSSSHSGPNYNEQFF.